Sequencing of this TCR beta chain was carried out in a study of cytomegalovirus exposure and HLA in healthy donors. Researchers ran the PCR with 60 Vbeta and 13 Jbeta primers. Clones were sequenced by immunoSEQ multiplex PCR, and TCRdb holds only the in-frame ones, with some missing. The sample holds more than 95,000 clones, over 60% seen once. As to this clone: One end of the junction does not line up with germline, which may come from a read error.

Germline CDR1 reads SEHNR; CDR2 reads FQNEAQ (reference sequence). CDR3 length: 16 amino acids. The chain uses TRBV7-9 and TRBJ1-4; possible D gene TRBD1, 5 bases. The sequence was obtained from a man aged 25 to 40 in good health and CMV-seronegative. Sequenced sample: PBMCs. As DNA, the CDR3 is TGTTCCAGCAGCTTCGCCCGCGGGGGAACTAATGAAAAACTGTTTTTT. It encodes CSSSFARGGTNEKLFF.